The next 27 T cell receptor beta chains were all read from a single sample in a study of CD8 T cells in Susac syndrome. Random hexamers were used to reverse transcribe an amount of 0.5 to 1 ug RNA. TCRdb itself ran the immunoSEQ multiplex PCR reads through MiXCR, one entry per CDR3 protein. In the table there are about 200,000 distinct CDR3 sequences, 90% to 95% of which are singletons. Specimen: CD4+ T cells from PBMCs. These receptors originate from a human donor in good health.

Here the CDR3 DNA reads TGTGCCAGCAGCTTAGAGCTCCGGACTAGCGGGAGGGGGACCGGGGAGCTGTTTTTT. Protein: CASSLELRTSGRGTGELFF. The chain joins TRBV7-8 to TRBJ2-2, with 15 bases identical to TRBD2. Per germline, CDR1 SGHVS and CDR2 FQNEAQ. The CDR3 totals 19 residues. J lost 5 bases, V lost 1 base, and 8 bases had no gene match.

This clonotype occurred once. CDR3 amino acids: CASSLGSANTEAFF. The CDR3, as DNA: TGTGCCAGCAGCCTCGGCAGCGCGAACACTGAAGCTTTCTTT. The V gene is TRBV7-9, the J gene TRBJ1-1, with unresolved D. CDR3 length equals 14 residues. V was cut by 5 bases and J by 1 base, with 11 bases left in between. Germline V gives CDR1 SEHNR, CDR2 FQNEAQ (reference sequence).

This clonotype was seen a single time. The rearrangement uses TRBV27 and TRBJ2-5; D remains unclear. Germline-derived CDR1 and CDR2 are MNHEY and SMNVEV (reference sequence). V lost 5 bases and J 4 bases, leaving 14 bases between the germline ends. The CDR3 sequence is 14 residues long. CDR3 in amino acids: CASSPARVGETQYF. The CDR3 DNA follows: TGTGCCAGCAGTCCCGCCCGGGTAGGAGAGACCCAGTACTTC.

This sequence joins TRBV24-1 and TRBJ2-1; TRBD1 matches at 8 bases. Germline values: CDR1 KGHDR, CDR2 SFDVKD. The V segment lost 3 bases and the J segment 7 bases; nucleotides outside the gene matches: 10. The CDR3 is made up of 16 amino acids. Here the CDR3 DNA reads TGTGCCACCAGTGATCCTAGGACAGGGTTAGAGAATGAGCAGTTCTTC. Its protein is CATSDPRTGLENEQFF.

V is TRBV20-1 and J is TRBJ2-5, with TRBD2 matching 11 bases. The CDR3 covers 15 residues. Germline trimming cut 6 bases from V and 8 bases from J; bases unmatched to any gene: 14. Germline-derived CDR1 and CDR2 are DFQATT and SNEGSKA (reference sequence). The DNA of the CDR3 is TGCAGTGCCAGTATGGCTAGCGGGGGGCCATACACCCAGTACTTC. Translation: CSASMASGGPYTQYF.

This chain connects TRBV12-3 or TRBV12-4 to TRBJ2-6, with no clear D. CDR3 length equals 13 residues. V gave up 10 bases and J gave up 0 bases, with 7 bases separating them. DNA of the CDR3: TGTGCCACACTCGACTCTGGGGCCAACGTCCTGACTTTC. Protein: CATLDSGANVLTF.

V gene TRBV7-9 combines with J gene TRBJ2-3, with no clear D. From germline, CDR1 is SEHNR and CDR2 FQNEAQ (reference sequence). V shed 4 bases and J shed 2 bases, with 13 bases lying between them. This CDR3 comprises 15 residues. CDR3: CASSSARATTDTQYF. Here the CDR3 DNA reads TGTGCCAGCAGCTCCGCTCGCGCTACCACAGATACGCAGTATTTT.

The chain links TRBV11-2 to TRBJ2-3; D unresolved. The V gene lost 0 bases and the J gene lost 0 bases, with 16 bases spanning the gap. The germline gives CDR1 SGHAT, CDR2 FQNNGV. The length of the CDR3 is 18 residues. The CDR3 nucleotides read TGTGCCAGCAGCTTAGATTGGATTGTCGGAGCTAGCACAGATACGCAGTATTTT. Its protein is CASSLDWIVGASTDTQYF.

This chain joins TRBV6-1 and TRBJ1-2; the D is unclear. This CDR3 is built from 15 residues. Per germline, CDR1 MNHNS and CDR2 SASEGT. Trimming removed 3 bases from V and 0 bases from J, with 11 bases in between. The CDR3 DNA reads as TGTGCCAGCAGTGACGCCTCCAAGTCTAACTATGGCTACACCTTC. It translates to CASSDASKSNYGYTF.

Concerning this clonotype itself: At one of its ends the junction is not consistent with the germline gene, which may arise from a read error. The gene calls are TRBV7-7 and TRBJ2-1; 10 nucleotides align to TRBD1. CDR1 SSHAT and CDR2 FNYEAQ come from the germline V gene (reference sequence). The CDR3 totals 16 residues. The chain's CDR3 is CASSLSRDRGVHEQFF. DNA of the CDR3: TGTGCTAGCAGCTTATCCCGGGACAGGGGTGTGCATGAGCAGTTCTTC.

The CDR3, as DNA: TGCAGCGCAGGCCAGGGCATCAATGAGCAGTTCTTC. This translates into CSAGQGINEQFF. This chain links TRBV29-1 with TRBJ2-1; tentative D call: TRBD1 (5 bases). CDR3 length: 12 amino acids. Germline CDR1 and CDR2: SQVTM and ANQGSEA. Trimming shortened V by 7 bases and J by 6 bases, and 13 bases separated the two germline ends.

CDR3: CSVVPGGSNQPQHF. CDR3 coding DNA: TGCAGCGTTGTGCCGGGGGGCAGCAATCAGCCCCAGCATTTT. This chain connects TRBV29-1 to TRBJ1-5, with D possibly matching TRBD1 (6 bases). Germline V CDR1 and CDR2: SQVTM, ANQGSEA. The CDR3 has 14 amino acids. V was cut by 4 bases and J by 1 base, with 11 bases left in between. The full variable domain, its missing parts supplied by reference TRBV29-1 and TRBJ1-5, is SAVISQKPSRDICQRGTSLTIQCQVDSQVTMMFWYRQQPGQSLTLIATANQGSEATYESGFVIDKFPISRPNLTFSTLTVSNMSPEDSSIYLCSVVPGGSNQPQHFGDGTRLSIL.

This clonotype was seen just once. The chain employs TRBV20-1 and TRBJ1-1; TRBD1 matches 8 bases. The CDR3 sequence is 16 residues long. Germline CDR1 and CDR2: DFQATT and SNEGSKA (reference sequence). The CDR3 bases are TGCATCCCATTGAGGGGCAGGGGGCGCCCCAACACTGAAGCTTTCTTT. Translating gives CIPLRGRGRPNTEAFF.

The rearrangement uses TRBV7-3 and TRBJ2-1; D not certain. Germline values: CDR1 SGHTA, CDR2 FQGTGA. The CDR3 spans 14 residues. Trimming cost V 5 bases and J 2 bases, with 10 bases left between them. The CDR3 protein is CASSPRAPYNEQFF. CDR3 in DNA: TGTGCCAGCAGCCCACGGGCTCCCTACAATGAGCAGTTCTTC.

The V gene is TRBV14, the J gene TRBJ1-2; D is ambiguous. Germline CDR1 is SGHDN and CDR2 is FVKESK. This CDR3 comprises 12 residues. Between the trimmed V and J ends, which lost 5 bases and 2 bases, there was a span of 6 bases. CDR3 DNA sequence: TGTGCCAGCAGCGAGGGCAACTATGGCTACACCTTC. Protein sequence: CASSEGNYGYTF.

J is TRBJ1-2 and V is TRBV30, with a possible D match to TRBD1 (6 bases). V was trimmed by 0 bases and J by 4 bases, leaving 9 bases between them. This CDR3 spans 13 amino acids. CDR1 and CDR2 from the germline V gene are GTSNPN and SVGIG (reference sequence). The CDR3 loop is CAWSVDSTYGYTF. DNA of the CDR3: TGTGCCTGGAGTGTGGACAGTACCTATGGCTACACCTTC.

This rearrangement joins TRBV5-1 to TRBJ1-5; D unresolved. This CDR3 has 15 amino acids. Germline-derived CDR1 and CDR2 are SGHRS and YFSETQ. Deletions cut 0 bases from V and 4 bases from J, with 11 bases between. The CDR3 region is CASSLGGYSNQPQHF. Here the CDR3 DNA reads TGCGCCAGCAGCTTGGGGGGTTATTCGAATCAGCCCCAGCATTTT.

The chain uses TRBV12-3 or TRBV12-4 and TRBJ2-3, with D possibly matching TRBD2 (6 bases). This CDR3 is built from 14 residues. V lost 6 bases, J lost 4 bases, and 14 bases lay in between. In nucleotides, the CDR3 is TGTGCCAGCAGGCGGGGAACGGGTTCAGATACGCAGTATTTT. Translation gives CASRRGTGSDTQYF.

The chain links TRBV20-1 to TRBJ1-1; D gene uncertain. Per the germline V gene, CDR1 is DFQATT and CDR2 is SNEGSKA (reference sequence). CDR3 length: 13 residues. V lost 1 base to trimming and J lost 3 bases, with 9 bases between them. The DNA for the CDR3 is TGCAGTGCTAGAGGGGCAGGAGACACTGAAGCTTTCTTT. The encoded protein is CSARGAGDTEAFF.

V and J are TRBV5-6 and TRBJ2-7; TRBD1 matches at 7 bases. The CDR3 runs 16 residues. J was trimmed by 0 bases and V by 4 bases; bases with no gene match: 10. Germline V gene lookup returns CDR1 SGHDT and CDR2 YYEEEE. The CDR3 loop is CASSPGRGWISYEQYF. CDR3 sequence (DNA): TGTGCCAGCAGCCCAGGCAGGGGGTGGATCTCCTACGAGCAGTACTTC.

The chain combines TRBV28 with TRBJ2-3; weak D call: TRBD1 (5 bases). The CDR3 is 13 amino acids. V lost 8 bases to trimming and J lost 0 bases, with 9 bases between them. Germline V gene data show CDR1 as MDHEN and CDR2 as SYDVKM. The CDR3 bases are TGTGCCAGCCTAGACAGAAGCACAGATACGCAGTATTTT. As protein: CASLDRSTDTQYF.

The chain uses TRBV4-3 and TRBJ1-2; no definite D call. The CDR3 loop spans 15 amino acids. Looked up from germline, CDR1 is LGHNA and CDR2 is YSLEER. V was clipped by 1 base and J by 2 bases, with 11 bases between them. This CDR3 is CASSQGPTENYGYTF. The CDR3 region has the DNA TGCGCCAGCAGCCAAGGGCCTACTGAGAACTATGGCTACACCTTC.

The chain carries TRBV19 and TRBJ2-3; 10 positions agree with TRBD2. V was pared by 5 bases and J by 2 bases, with 7 bases of the junction left unmatched. CDR1 LNHDA and CDR2 SQIVND come from the germline V gene (reference sequence). The CDR3 is made up of 16 amino acids. For the CDR3, the DNA is TGTGCCAGTAGTGGAACTAGCGGGATCGACACAGATACGCAGTATTTT. This encodes CASSGTSGIDTDTQYF.

The chain is built from TRBV28 and TRBJ1-6; D not certain. The CDR3 extends over 13 amino acids. Trimming pared 6 bases from V and 10 bases from J, leaving 13 bases between. Germline V gene data show CDR1 as MDHEN and CDR2 as SYDVKM. The CDR3 DNA reads as TGTGCCAGCAGCGCAGTGCAGGTATCACCCCTCCACTTT. Its translation is CASSAVQVSPLHF.

This rearrangement joins TRBV20-1 to TRBJ2-1; 9 nucleotides match TRBD2. CDR3 size: 14 residues. The V gene end was trimmed by 2 bases and the J gene end by 5 bases; junction bases not matched to a gene: 4. Germline V gene data show CDR1 as DFQATT and CDR2 as SNEGSKA (reference sequence). The CDR3 nucleotides are TGCAGTGCTAGACCTAGCGGGGTAGACAATGAGCAGTTCTTC. It codes for CSARPSGVDNEQFF.

This clonotype has only a few counts. The chain joins TRBV12-3 or TRBV12-4 to TRBJ2-3; D is undetermined. V lost 3 bases and J 3 bases, leaving 7 bases between the germline ends. The CDR3 runs to 13 residues. The CDR3 spells CASSFSRTDTQYF. DNA for the CDR3: TGTGCCAGCAGTTTCAGTCGGACAGATACGCAGTATTTT.

The chain combines TRBV3-1 with TRBJ2-7, with unresolved D. Germline V lookup: CDR1 LGHDT, CDR2 YNNKEL (reference sequence). V was cut by 1 base and J by 4 bases, with 14 bases left in between. The CDR3 has 15 residues. CDR3 in DNA: TGTGCCAGCAGCCAAGGTCGTTTAGGGATGTACGAGCAGTACGTC. It translates to CASSQGRLGMYEQYV.